This paragraph reports one T cell receptor (beta chain). Its cognate antigen has yet to be identified. Base-call qualities are not available, and no considerably larger clone is one nucleotide away. The junction carries 13 bases between V and J, which are trimmed by 8 bases and 8 bases respectively. Taken from cysteine to phenylalanine, the CDR3 has 13 residues. Only CDR3 DNA is held: 39 bases, read in frame from base 1. The germline V gene sets CDR1 to SGHTA and CDR2 to FQGNSA. Each collaborating institution followed its own protocols to collect whole blood in K2EDTA tubes. For TCRbeta analysis, collaborators shipped samples as frozen whole blood, isolated PBMCs, or DNA extracted from either of those sample types. These data come from a study of blood T cell repertoires in COVID-19 (dated by TCRdb to the early 2020s). Background for the entire study: Samples from collaborators originated in the United States, Italy and Spain and spanned both the acute and convalescent phases of COVID-19. The material from the prospective study consisted of cDNA or gDNA derived from T cells, B-cell-depleted T cells, or PBMCs. Deeply sampled blood TCRbeta repertoires from subjects exposed to, actively infected with, or recovered from COVID-19 were included in the dataset. The repertoires were made available in a free public database intended to serve as a resource for research on the immune response to SARS-CoV-2. The samples were drawn from two sources: the first 160 participants of the ongoing ImmuneRACE study, and about 1,300 subjects contributed by 6 global collaborators. Sample metadata almost always included a de-identified subject ID, COVID-19 status, age in years and sex. Where available, HLA class I and class II types were taken from metadata supplied by the sample provider and were not determined by assay-based typing. Study-level results and caveats: The amount of clinical and demographic metadata varied by source and participant and was provided uncurated.

TCRbeta CDR3 regions were amplified from genomic DNA by means of the immunoSEQ Assay, a bias-controlled multiplex PCR. The paper's data handling went like this. Nucleated cell counts per sample were estimated from amplification of reference gene primers within the assay. To quantify the absolute abundance of each unique TCRbeta CDR3 rearrangement, sequence reads were collapsed and filtered. Productive Simpson clonality was computed per sample as the square root of Simpson's diversity index over productive rearrangements. Sourced from immuneACCESS, this table was stored by TCRdb with only in-frame sequences that have V and J called. A share of the clones is absent; for the studies checked, an unresolved V gene accounts for under half, and the remainder has no known explanation. V and J calls and clone size are those listed in that table; D and trimming were worked out from the DNA. Within this sample are over 150,000 clones, with 75% to 80% of them counted one time only. Around 1.7% of the sample is held by the ten biggest clonotypes.

This chain joins TRBV7-2 to TRBJ1-6; the D gene is perhaps TRBD1, on 5 matching bases. The sequenced material came from peripheral blood. The TCR originated in a man at least 80 years old with acute or convalescent COVID-19. The CDR3 region reads CASAGGGHSPLHF. In nucleotide form, the sequence is TGTGCCAGCGCTGGGGGAGGTCATTCACCCCTCCACTTT.